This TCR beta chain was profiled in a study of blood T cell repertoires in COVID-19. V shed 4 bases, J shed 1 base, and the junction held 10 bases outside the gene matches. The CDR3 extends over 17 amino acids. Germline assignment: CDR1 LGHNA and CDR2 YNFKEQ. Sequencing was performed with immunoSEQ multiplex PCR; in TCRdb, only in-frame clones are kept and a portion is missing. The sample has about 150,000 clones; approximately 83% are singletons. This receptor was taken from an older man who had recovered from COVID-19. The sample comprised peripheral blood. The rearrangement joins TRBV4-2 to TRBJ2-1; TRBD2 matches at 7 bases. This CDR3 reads CASSPDPWRESYNEQFF. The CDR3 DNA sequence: TGTGCCAGCAGCCCAGACCCATGGCGGGAGTCCTACAATGAGCAGTTCTTC.